This record concerns one T cell receptor (beta chain) sequence. The antigen is not known. Germline V CDR1 and CDR2: SQVTM, ANQGSEA. The CDR3 spans 13 residues. Using the 5' RACE reads, TCRdb records one entry per CDR3 protein without DNA. The table lists tens of thousands of distinct CDR3 sequences. These data come from a study of T cells expressing NK-cell markers. Study as a whole: From sorted CD3+CD56+NKG2C+, CD3+CD56+NKG2C- and CD3+CD56-NKG2C+ T cells came the TCR beta repertoires. The study, taken as a whole, reports: In several donors, dominant clonotypes made up roughly 28.3-65% of CD3+CD56-NKG2C+ cells.

The sequence was collected from a woman between 18 and 75 years old in good health. Sequencing input: blood T cells: a sorted CD56 or NKG2C T cell subset, CD4+ or CD8+ T cells, or bulk PBMC T cells (not recorded which). This sequence joins TRBV29-1 and TRBJ1-2. The CDR3 here is CSAREGVNYGYTF.